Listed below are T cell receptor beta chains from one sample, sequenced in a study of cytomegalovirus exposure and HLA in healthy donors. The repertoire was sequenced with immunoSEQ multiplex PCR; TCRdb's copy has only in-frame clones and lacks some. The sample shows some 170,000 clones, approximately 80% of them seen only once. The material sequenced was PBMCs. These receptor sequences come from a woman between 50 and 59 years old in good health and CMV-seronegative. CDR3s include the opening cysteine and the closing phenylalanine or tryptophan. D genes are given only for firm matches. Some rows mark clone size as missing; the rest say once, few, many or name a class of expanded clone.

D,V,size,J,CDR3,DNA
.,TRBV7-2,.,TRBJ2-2,CASSGEASNTGELFF,TGTGCCAGCAGCGGCGAGGCGTCGAACACCGGGGAGCTGTTTTTT
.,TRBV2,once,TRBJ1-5,CASSRRGNQPQHF,TGTGCCAGCAGCCGTCGTGGCAATCAGCCCCAGCATTTT
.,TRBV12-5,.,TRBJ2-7,CASGPRPRTDQFGGGEQYF,TGTGCTAGTGGTCCCCGACCTCGGACGGATCAATTTGGGGGCGGGGAGCAGTACTTC
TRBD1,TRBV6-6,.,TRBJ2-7,CASSYDRVGEQYF,TGTGCCAGCAGTTACGACAGGGTCGGCGAGCAGTACTTC
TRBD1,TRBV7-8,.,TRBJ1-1,CASSPSTGVATEAFF,TGTGCCAGCAGCCCTTCGACAGGGGTGGCCACTGAAGCTTTCTTT
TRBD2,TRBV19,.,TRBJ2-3,CASSTREREASTDTQYF,TGTGCCAGTAGTACCCGAGAGCGGGAAGCTAGCACAGATACGCAGTATTTT
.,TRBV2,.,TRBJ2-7,CASSYRTAYEQYF,TGTGCCAGCAGCTATCGGACAGCCTACGAGCAGTACTTC
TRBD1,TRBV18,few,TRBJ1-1,CASSRAGTGFVNTEAFF,TGTGCCAGCTCACGAGCCGGGACAGGGTTTGTAAACACTGAAGCTTTCTTT
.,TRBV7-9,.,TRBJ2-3,CASSLGVTTDTQYF,TGTGCCAGCAGCTTAGGCGTCACCACAGATACGCAGTATTTT
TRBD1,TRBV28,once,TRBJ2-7,CATEDRASYEQYF,TGTGCCACCGAGGACAGGGCCTCCTACGAGCAGTACTTC
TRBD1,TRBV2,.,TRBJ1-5,CASTTGYNQPQHF,TGTGCCAGCACGACAGGGTACAATCAGCCCCAGCATTTT
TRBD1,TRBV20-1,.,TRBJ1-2,CSAIPGQGIAF,TGCAGTGCAATACCGGGACAGGGAATCGCCTTC
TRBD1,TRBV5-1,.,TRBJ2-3,CASSLEDRATDTQYF,TGCGCCAGCAGCTTGGAGGACAGGGCCACAGATACGCAGTATTTT
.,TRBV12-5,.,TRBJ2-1,CASAWGGQMYNEQFF,TGTGCTAGTGCCTGGGGGGGCCAAATGTACAATGAGCAGTTCTTC
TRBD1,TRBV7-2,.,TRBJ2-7,CASSSGQGPVVQYF,TGTGCCAGCAGTTCCGGACAGGGGCCGGTAGTGCAGTACTTC
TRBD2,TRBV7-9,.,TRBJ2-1,CASSTSGGVDEQFF,TGTGCCAGCAGCACCAGCGGGGGGGTCGATGAGCAGTTCTTC
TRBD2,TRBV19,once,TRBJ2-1,CASSIQRDPGNEQFF,TGTGCCAGTAGTATTCAGCGGGACCCGGGGAATGAGCAGTTCTTC
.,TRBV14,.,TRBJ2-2,CASSQGIRLNTGELFF,TGTGCCAGCAGCCAAGGTATCAGGTTGAACACCGGGGAGCTGTTTTTT
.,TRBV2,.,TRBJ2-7,CASRGRTVAYEQYF,TGTGCCAGCAGGGGCAGGACAGTGGCTTACGAGCAGTACTTC
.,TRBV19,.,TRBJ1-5,CASSPFQTGLGQPQHF,TGTGCCAGTAGCCCGTTTCAGACGGGACTAGGTCAGCCCCAGCATTTT
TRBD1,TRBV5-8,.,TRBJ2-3,CASSYPLGQPTDTQYF,TGTGCCAGCAGCTACCCCCTGGGACAGCCCACAGATACGCAGTATTTT
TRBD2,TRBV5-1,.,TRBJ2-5,CASSLSASGSAETQYF,TGCGCCAGCAGCTTGTCGGCTAGCGGGTCAGCGGAGACCCAGTACTTC
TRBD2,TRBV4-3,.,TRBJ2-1,CASSQDPGGAATSYNEQFF,TGCGCCAGCAGCCAAGACCCGGGGGGGGCGGCTACCTCCTACAATGAGCAGTTCTTC
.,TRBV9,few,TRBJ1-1,CASSPSGENTEAFF,TGTGCCAGCAGCCCCTCGGGGGAGAACACTGAAGCTTTCTTT
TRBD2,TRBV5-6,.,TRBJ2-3,CASSLWGFGRADTQYF,TGTGCCAGCAGCTTATGGGGATTCGGGAGGGCAGATACGCAGTATTTT
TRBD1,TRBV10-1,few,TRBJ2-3,CASTNDRGTLTDTQYF,TGCGCCAGCACAAATGACAGGGGGACGTTAACAGATACGCAGTATTTT
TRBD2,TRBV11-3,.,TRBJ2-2,CASSFSSRGYTGELFF,TGTGCCAGCAGCTTCTCCTCGCGGGGGTACACCGGGGAGCTGTTTTTT